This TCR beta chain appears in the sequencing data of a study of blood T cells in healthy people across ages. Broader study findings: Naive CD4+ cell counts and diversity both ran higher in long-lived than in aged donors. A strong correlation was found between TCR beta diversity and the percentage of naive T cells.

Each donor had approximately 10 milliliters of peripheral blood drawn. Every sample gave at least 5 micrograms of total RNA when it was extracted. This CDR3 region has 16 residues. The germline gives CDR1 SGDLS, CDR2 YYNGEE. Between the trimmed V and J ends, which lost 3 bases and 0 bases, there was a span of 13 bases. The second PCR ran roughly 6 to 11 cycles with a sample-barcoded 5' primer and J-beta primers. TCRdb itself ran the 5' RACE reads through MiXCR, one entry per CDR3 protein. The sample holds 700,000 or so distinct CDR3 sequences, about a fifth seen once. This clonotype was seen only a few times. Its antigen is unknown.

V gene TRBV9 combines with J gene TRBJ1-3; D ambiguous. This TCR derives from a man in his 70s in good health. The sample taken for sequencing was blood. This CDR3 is CASSADPTLSGNTIYF. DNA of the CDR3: TGTGCCAGCAGCGCAGATCCGACGCTCTCTGGAAACACCATATATTTT.